This TCR beta chain was captured by sequencing in a study of Graves' ophthalmopathy and Graves' hyperthyroidism. This clonotype was seen ten or more times. Its antigen is still unknown. Broader study findings: Discriminating ophthalmopathy from stable hyperthyroidism, a 13-signature model attained a sensitivity of about 89% and a specificity of 81.08%. Ophthalmopathy progression was predicted with approximately 68% sensitivity and approximately 79% specificity.

The ends were cut back, 0 bases at V and 2 bases at J, with 12 bases in the middle. Germline values: CDR1 SGHRS, CDR2 YFSETQ. The CDR3 is 15 residues long. Scientists amplified the TCR beta CDR3 regions from RNA transcripts. An opening RT-PCR round employed HTBI primers and preceded a second-round multiplex PCR. TCRdb reprocessed the multiplex PCR reads via MiXCR and lists one record per CDR3 protein. The sample carries about 550,000 distinct CDR3 sequences, less than 45% recorded once. Lactation, pregnancy, uncontrolled infections and other autoimmune diseases were all grounds for excluding patients. Orbital computed tomography, thyroid ultrasound, TRAb, serum thyroxine and clinical symptoms formed the basis of diagnosis.

The rearrangement links TRBV5-1 to TRBJ2-7, with D possibly called TRBD1 or TRBD2 (5 bases each). The TCR was taken from an adult man with Graves' hyperthyroidism. Input material: peripheral blood or thyroid tissue (not recorded which). CDR3 sequence (DNA): TGCGCCAGCAGCTTGGCAGGGACCCTGCCCTACGAGCAGTACTTC. This translates into CASSLAGTLPYEQYF.